These 2 T cell receptor beta chains were all obtained from the same sample, sequenced in a study of beta chain features in type 1 diabetes. Notes on the study in general: TCRB CDR3s from Type 1 diabetes patients were moderately but significantly shorter in all four CD4+ subsets.

Investigators reverse transcribed all isolated RNA, so they sequenced expressed TCRB transcripts. The table came from immunoSEQ multiplex PCR; TCRdb's copy has only in-frame clones and leaves some out. Here the sample spans 250,000 to 300,000 clones, more than 13% being singletons. Their specific antigens are unknown. The sample was naive CD4+ T cells from blood. The receptors shown here come from a man under 40 with type 1 diabetes.

The chain joins TRBV5-6 to TRBJ2-1, with D perhaps TRBD2 (5 bases). Germline lookup yields CDR1 SGHDT and CDR2 YYEEEE. The germline V and J ends were trimmed by 4 bases and 0 bases, with 14 bases remaining between them. The length of the CDR3 is 16 residues. CDR3 loop: CASSPARRGSYNEQFF. Here the CDR3 DNA reads TGTGCCAGCAGCCCAGCAAGACGGGGCTCCTACAATGAGCAGTTCTTC.

This clone was seen more than once but under ten times. This chain links TRBV18 with TRBJ2-1; 8 bases match TRBD2. The CDR3 runs to 14 residues. Trimming removed 3 bases from V and 9 bases from J; junction bases left unmatched: 7. CDR1 and CDR2 from the germline V gene are KGHSH and LQKENI. DNA for the CDR3: TGTGCCAGCTCACCGCAACTAGCGGACGTTGAGCAGTTCTTC. Translation: CASSPQLADVEQFF.